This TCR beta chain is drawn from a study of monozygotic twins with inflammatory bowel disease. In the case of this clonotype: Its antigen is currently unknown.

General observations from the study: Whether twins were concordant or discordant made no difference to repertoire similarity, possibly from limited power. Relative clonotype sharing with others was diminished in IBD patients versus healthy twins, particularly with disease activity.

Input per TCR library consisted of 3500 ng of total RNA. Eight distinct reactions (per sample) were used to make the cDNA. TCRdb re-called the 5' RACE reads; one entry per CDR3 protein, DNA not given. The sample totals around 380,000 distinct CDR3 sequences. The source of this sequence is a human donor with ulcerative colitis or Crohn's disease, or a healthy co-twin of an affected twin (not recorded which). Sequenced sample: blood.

The CDR3 is CASSPELASSSYNEQFF. V is TRBV21-1 and J is TRBJ2-1; TCRdb selects TRBD2, and the lack of DNA leaves this call unchecked. TRBV21-1 is shown as a pseudogene. This CDR3 region has 17 residues.